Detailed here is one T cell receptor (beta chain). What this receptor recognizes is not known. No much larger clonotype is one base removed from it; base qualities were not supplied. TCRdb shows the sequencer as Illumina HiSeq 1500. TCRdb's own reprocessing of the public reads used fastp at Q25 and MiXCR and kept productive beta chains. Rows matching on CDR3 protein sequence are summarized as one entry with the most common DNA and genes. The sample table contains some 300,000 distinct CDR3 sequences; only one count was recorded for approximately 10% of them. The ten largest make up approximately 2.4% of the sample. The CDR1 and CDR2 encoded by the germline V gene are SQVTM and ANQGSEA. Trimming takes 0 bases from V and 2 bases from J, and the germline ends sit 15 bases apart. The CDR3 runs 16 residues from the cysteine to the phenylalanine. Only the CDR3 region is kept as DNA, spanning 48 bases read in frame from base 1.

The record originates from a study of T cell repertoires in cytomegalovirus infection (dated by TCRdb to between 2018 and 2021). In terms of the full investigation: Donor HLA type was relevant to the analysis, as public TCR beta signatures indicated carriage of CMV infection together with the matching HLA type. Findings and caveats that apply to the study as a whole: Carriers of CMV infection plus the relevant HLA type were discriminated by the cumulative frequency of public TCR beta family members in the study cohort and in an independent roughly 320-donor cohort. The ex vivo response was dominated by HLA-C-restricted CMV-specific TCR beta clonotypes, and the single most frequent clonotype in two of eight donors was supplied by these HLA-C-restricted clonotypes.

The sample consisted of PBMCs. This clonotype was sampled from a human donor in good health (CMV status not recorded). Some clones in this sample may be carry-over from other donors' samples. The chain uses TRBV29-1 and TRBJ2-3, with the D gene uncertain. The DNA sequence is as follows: TGCAGCGTTGAAGATAACCGCGGAACCACCACAGATACGCAGTATTTT. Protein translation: CSVEDNRGTTTDTQYF.